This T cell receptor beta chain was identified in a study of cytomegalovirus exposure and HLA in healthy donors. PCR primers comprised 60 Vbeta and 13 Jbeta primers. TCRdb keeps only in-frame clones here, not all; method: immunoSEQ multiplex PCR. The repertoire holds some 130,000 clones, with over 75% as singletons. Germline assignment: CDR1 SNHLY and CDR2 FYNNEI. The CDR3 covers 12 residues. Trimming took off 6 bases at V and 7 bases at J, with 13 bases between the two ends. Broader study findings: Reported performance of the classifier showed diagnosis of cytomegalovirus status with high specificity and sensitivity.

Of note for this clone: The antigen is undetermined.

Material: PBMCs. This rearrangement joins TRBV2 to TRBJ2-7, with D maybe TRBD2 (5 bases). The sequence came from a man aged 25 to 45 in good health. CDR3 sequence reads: CASSFIPGEQYF. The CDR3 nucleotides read TGTGCCAGCAGCTTCATCCCGGGGGAGCAGTACTTC. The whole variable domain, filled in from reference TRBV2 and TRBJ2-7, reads EPEVTQTPSHQVTQMGQEVILRCVPISNHLYFYWYRQILGQKVEFLVSFYNNEISEKSEIFDDQFSVERPDGSNFTLKIRSTKLEDSAMYFCASSFIPGEQYFGPGTRLTVT.